Below, 25 T cell receptor beta chains from the same sample are listed, as sequenced in a study of blood T cell repertoires in COVID-19. Assay used: immunoSEQ multiplex PCR; TCRdb lists only in-frame clones, some missing. Of 300,000 or so clones listed, less than 90% are singletons. Sequencing input: PBMCs or T cells enriched from blood (not recorded which). These receptors came from a woman in her 30s who had recovered from COVID-19.

The chain combines TRBV2 with TRBJ2-2, with TRBD2 matching 8 bases. V dropped 7 bases and J dropped 2; count of bases not matched to a gene: 12. Per germline, CDR1 SNHLY and CDR2 FYNNEI. This CDR3 spans 17 amino acids. CDR3 loop: CASTDSKLAGNTGELFF. In nucleotides, the CDR3 is TGTGCCAGCACCGATAGTAAGCTAGCGGGCAACACCGGGGAGCTGTTTTTT.

The gene calls are TRBV24-1 and TRBJ1-5; TRBD1 matches at 7 bases. The CDR3 runs to 16 residues. In germline, CDR1 is KGHDR, CDR2 SFDVKD. J lost 9 bases, V lost 2 bases, and 12 bases had no gene match. CDR3 amino acids: CATSDSSTGATRPQHF. The CDR3 DNA sequence: TGTGCCACCAGTGATTCCTCAACAGGGGCGACGAGGCCCCAGCATTTT.

The chain links TRBV3-1 (or the pseudogene TRBV3-2) to TRBJ1-3; 9 positions agree with TRBD1. The J segment lost 1 base and the V segment lost 2 bases, leaving 9 bases of the junction unmatched. The CDR3 has 18 amino acids. The germline V gene has CDR1 LGHDT and CDR2 YNNKEL (reference sequence). Written as DNA, the CDR3 is TGTGCCAGCAGCCAACCCCCCAGGACAGGGGCGTCTGGAAACACCATATATTTT. It specifies CASSQPPRTGASGNTIYF.

This sequence joins TRBV7-2 and TRBJ1-5; 7 bases are shared with TRBD1. The CDR3 is 18 residues long. Germline V gene sequence: CDR1 SGHTA, CDR2 FQGNSA. The J segment lost 2 bases and the V segment lost 1 base, leaving 11 bases of the junction unmatched. The CDR3 spells CASSLGTGLRIGNQPQHF. For the CDR3, the DNA is TGTGCCAGCAGCTTAGGGACAGGACTGAGGATTGGCAATCAGCCCCAGCATTTT.

The genes are TRBV5-6 and TRBJ1-1; 7 positions match TRBD1. The V gene end was trimmed by 4 bases and the J gene end by 0 bases; junction bases not matched to a gene: 6. Per the germline V gene, CDR1 is SGHDT and CDR2 is YYEEEE. CDR3 length: 15 amino acids. The CDR3: CASSVQGGMNTEAFF. The CDR3 DNA is TGTGCCAGCAGCGTCCAAGGGGGCATGAACACTGAAGCTTTCTTT.

CDR3 in amino acids: CASSPPGTVDNSPLHF. DNA of the CDR3: TGTGCCAGCAGCCCCCCCGGGACAGTCGATAATTCACCCCTCCACTTT. The chain recombines TRBV7-9 with TRBJ1-6; TRBD1 matches at 7 bases. This CDR3 has 16 amino acids. With V trimmed by 5 bases and J by 5 bases, 9 bases remained unmatched. Germline-derived CDR1 and CDR2 are SEHNR and FQNEAQ (reference sequence).

This clone occurred once. The gene calls are TRBV6-6 and TRBJ1-2; TRBD1 matches 11 bases. The V and J ends lost 6 bases and 6 bases, in that order; junction bases with no gene match: 3. This CDR3 has 13 amino acids. Germline V gene data show CDR1 as MNHNY and CDR2 as SVGAGI (reference sequence). The chain's CDR3 is CASSQGQGDGYTF. CDR3 DNA sequence: TGTGCCAGCAGCCAGGGACAGGGGGATGGCTACACCTTC.

V is TRBV11-2 and J is TRBJ2-1; D is perhaps TRBD2 (5 bases). There are 14 residues in the CDR3. Trimming pared 0 bases from V and 7 bases from J, leaving 10 bases between. Looked up from germline, CDR1 is SGHAT and CDR2 is FQNNGV. The CDR3 DNA is TGTGCCAGCAGCTTAGAATCTAGCAGGAATGAGCAGTTCTTC. Its protein product is CASSLESSRNEQFF.

The V gene is TRBV15, the J gene TRBJ1-6; D is uncertain. CDR1 and CDR2 (germline): LNHNV, YYDKDF (reference sequence). The CDR3 sequence is 16 residues long. V was clipped by 1 base and J by 7 bases, with 14 bases between them. In nucleotides, the CDR3 is TGTGCCACCAGCAGAGTTTACCCCGCTAGAAATTCACCCCTCCACTTT. Residues: CATSRVYPARNSPLHF.

This chain joins TRBV5-5 and TRBJ2-5; D remains ambiguous. Looked up from germline, CDR1 is SGHKS and CDR2 is YYEKEE (reference sequence). The CDR3 consists of 14 residues. V gave up 0 bases and J gave up 2 bases, with 8 bases separating them. The CDR3 region has the DNA TGTGCCAGCAGCTTGGGGCAGAATCAAGAGACCCAGTACTTC. Translating gives CASSLGQNQETQYF.

Only one count was recorded for this clone. The rearrangement links TRBV2 to TRBJ2-2; 9 bases agree with TRBD2. The CDR3 sequence is 15 residues long. The ends lost 6 bases at V and 5 bases at J; junction bases unmatched: 7. CDR1 SNHLY and CDR2 FYNNEI come from the germline V gene. CDR3 sequence reads: CASRDTSGSTGELFF. The CDR3 DNA follows: TGTGCCAGCAGGGACACTAGCGGGTCTACCGGGGAGCTGTTTTTT.

The V and J genes are TRBV27 and TRBJ1-6; D is possibly TRBD1 (6 bases). The CDR3 is 14 residues long. Per the germline V gene, CDR1 is MNHEY and CDR2 is SMNVEV (reference sequence). Trimming stripped 6 bases from V and 14 bases from J, with 20 bases between. The CDR3 loop reads CASSISQGPGTLHF. Here the CDR3 DNA reads TGTGCCAGCAGCATTTCTCAGGGGCCGGGGACCCTCCACTTT.

This clone appeared once. The rearrangement uses TRBV3-1 (or the pseudogene TRBV3-2) and TRBJ1-1; D possibly corresponds to TRBD1 (5 bases). V lost 4 bases and J 10 bases, leaving 13 bases between the germline ends. The CDR3 is 12 residues long. Germline CDR1 and CDR2: LGHDT and YNNKEL (reference sequence). The CDR3 DNA reads as TGTGCCAGCAGCCTGGCGGCCAGGGCAGCTTTCTTT. It specifies CASSLAARAAFF.

This clone showed up just a few times. In the same sample, other DNA sequences code for this CDR3. The V gene is TRBV5-1, the J gene TRBJ2-5; 7 bases are a match to TRBD1. The CDR3 runs 13 residues. The ends lost 5 bases at V and 5 bases at J; junction bases unmatched: 6. Germline CDR1 and CDR2: SGHRS and YFSETQ. The CDR3 DNA follows: TGCGCCAGCAGTGAGGGGGCGCGGGAGACCCAGTACTTC. Its translation is CASSEGARETQYF.

The V and J genes are TRBV7-8 and TRBJ1-5; 7 bases line up with TRBD1. The junction had 6 bases not matched to a gene; V was cut back by 1 base and J by 9 bases. Germline CDR1 and CDR2: SGHVS and FQNEAQ. The CDR3 consists of 14 residues. The CDR3 reads CASSLGQGVGPQHF. As DNA, the CDR3 is TGTGCCAGCAGCTTAGGACAGGGCGTGGGGCCCCAGCATTTT. Drawing the rest from reference TRBV7-8 and TRBJ1-5, the complete variable domain is GAGVSQSPRYKVAKRGQDVALRCDPISGHVSLFWYQQALGQGPEFLTYFQNEAQLDKSGLPSDRFFAERPEGSVSTLKIQRTQQEDSAVYLCASSLGQGVGPQHFGDGTRLSIL.

This chain uses TRBV5-1 with TRBJ1-2, with D perhaps matching TRBD1 (6 bases). Germline CDR1 reads SGHRS; CDR2 reads YFSETQ. The CDR3 loop spans 14 amino acids. Trimming stripped 1 base from V and 2 bases from J, with 9 bases between. The CDR3 spells CASSLLQGNYGYTF. In DNA form, the CDR3 reads TGCGCCAGCAGCTTGTTGCAGGGGAACTATGGCTACACCTTC.

The chain has TRBV30 and TRBJ1-2; maybe TRBD1 (6 bases). The germline V gene has CDR1 GTSNPN and CDR2 SVGIG (reference sequence). Trimming shortened V by 3 bases and J by 6 bases, and 20 bases separated the two germline ends. CDR3 size: 15 residues. CDR3 nucleotides: TGTGCCTGGAGCGCGGGGGGGGGCCCCGGGCATGGCTACACCTTC. Its translation: CAWSAGGGPGHGYTF. The variable domain in full, with the rest retrieved from reference TRBV30 and TRBJ1-2, is SQTIHQWPATLVQPVGSPLSLECTVEGTSNPNLYWYRQAAGRGLQLLFYSVGIGQISSEVPQNLSASRPQDRQFILSSKKLLLSDSGFYLCAWSAGGGPGHGYTFGSGTRLTVV.

The rearrangement uses TRBV11-2 and TRBJ2-7; TRBD1 matches 7 bases. The V gene end was trimmed by 1 base and the J gene end by 0 bases; junction bases not matched to a gene: 3. Germline V CDR1 and CDR2: SGHAT, FQNNGV. CDR3 size: 15 residues. The CDR3: CASSLAGQVSYEQYF. The CDR3, as DNA: TGTGCCAGCAGCTTAGCCGGACAGGTCTCCTACGAGCAGTACTTC. Using reference TRBV11-2 and TRBJ2-7 for the parts outside the CDR3, the full variable domain is EAGVAQSPRYKIIEKRQSVAFWCNPISGHATLYWYQQILGQGPKLLIQFQNNGVVDDSQLPKDRFSAERLKGVDSTLKIQPAKLEDSAVYLCASSLAGQVSYEQYFGPGTRLTVT.

About this clone itself: This sample also contains other DNA sequences that code for the same CDR3. The chain carries TRBV19 and TRBJ2-3; D possibly corresponds to TRBD2 (5 bases). This CDR3 contains 16 residues. The V and J ends lost 1 base and 1 base respectively, with 12 bases between them. Per the germline V gene, CDR1 is LNHDA and CDR2 is SQIVND (reference sequence). The CDR3 region has the DNA TGTGCCAGTAGTATAGGGCGCGGACTCGGCACAGATACGCAGTATTTT. Amino acids: CASSIGRGLGTDTQYF. The full variable domain, its missing parts supplied by reference TRBV19 and TRBJ2-3, is DGGITQSPKYLFRKEGQNVTLSCEQNLNHDAMYWYRQDPGQGLRLIYYSQIVNDFQKGDIAEGYSVSREKKESFPLTVTSAQKNPTAFYLCASSIGRGLGTDTQYFGPGTRLTVL.

V gene TRBV20-1 combines with J gene TRBJ2-7, with 8 positions matching TRBD2. Germline lookup yields CDR1 DFQATT and CDR2 SNEGSKA (reference sequence). The J segment lost 1 base and the V segment lost 3 bases, leaving 8 bases of the junction unmatched. This CDR3 contains 15 residues. The CDR3 loop is CSASRAGGPSYEQYF. The DNA for the CDR3 is TGCAGTGCTAGTCGGGCGGGGGGCCCTTCCTACGAGCAGTACTTC.

V gene TRBV11-2 combines with J gene TRBJ1-1, with D perhaps TRBD1 (5 bases). Per germline, CDR1 SGHAT and CDR2 FQNNGV. The CDR3 sequence is 16 residues long. The ends were cut back, 3 bases at V and 3 bases at J, with 17 bases in the middle. In nucleotides, the CDR3 is TGTGCCAGCAGCTTTCTGCGGGGCGCGAGGCACACTGAAGCTTTCTTT. Encoded protein: CASSFLRGARHTEAFF.

This chain connects TRBV11-3 to TRBJ1-1; 12 bases are a match to TRBD1. Germline values: CDR1 SGHNT, CDR2 YENEEA. J gave up 6 bases and V 5 bases, and 4 bases lay outside the gene matches. This CDR3 is built from 14 residues. CDR3 nucleotides: TGTGCCAGCAGCAAGGGACAGGGGGCATCTGAAGCTTTCTTT. Protein product: CASSKGQGASEAFF.

CDR3 protein: CATSDPLTAGGTNEQFF. DNA for the CDR3: TGTGCCACCAGTGATCCCCTAACAGCGGGGGGGACCAATGAGCAGTTCTTC. J is TRBJ2-1 and V is TRBV24-1; 10 bases match TRBD2. The CDR3 runs to 17 residues. Germline loops: CDR1 KGHDR, CDR2 SFDVKD. Trimming took 3 bases from V and 6 from J; bases not matched to a gene: 10.

The CDR3 DNA is TGTGCCAGCTCACCGGAGGGACAGTCCTACGAGCAGTACTTC. Its protein is CASSPEGQSYEQYF. The gene calls are TRBV18 and TRBJ2-7; weak D call: TRBD1 (7 bases). Per the germline V gene, CDR1 is KGHSH and CDR2 is LQKENI. The CDR3 is 14 amino acids. Between the trimmed V and J ends, which lost 3 bases and 1 base, there was a span of 10 bases.

The CDR3 here is CASSASGGGTDTQYF. Here the CDR3 DNA reads TGTGCCAGCAGCGCAAGCGGGGGAGGCACAGATACGCAGTATTTT. The chain combines TRBV9 with TRBJ2-3; 8 bases map to TRBD2. Germline CDR1 reads SGDLS; CDR2 reads YYNGEE. The CDR3 runs to 15 residues. With 3 bases clipped from V and 1 base from J, the junction kept 4 bases outside the gene matches.